This TCR beta chain was observed in a study of T cell responses to AZD1222 COVID-19 vaccine. Study-level findings and limits: Recipients of two AZD1222 doses showed rising Spike-specific TCR breadth and depth.

Some clones are missing from TCRdb's copy, which holds only in-frame ones; the method was immunoSEQ multiplex PCR. Among around 200,000 clones listed, 94% were seen once. This CDR3 is 16 amino acids long. The V and J ends lost 1 base and 4 bases, in that order; junction bases with no gene match: 6. Germline CDR1 is LGHDT and CDR2 is YNNKEL (reference sequence). With respect to this clone: Its antigen is undetermined.

Recipients boosted at about 4 weeks or about 12 weeks are pooled. J is TRBJ1-1 and V is TRBV3-1 (or the pseudogene TRBV3-2); TRBD1 aligns across 10 bases. The TCR sequence derives from an adult who received the AZD1222 COVID-19 vaccine. Source: peripheral blood, taken 28 days after the second AZD1222 dose. The CDR3 loop reads CASSQVRTGGVTEAFF. The CDR3 region has the DNA TGTGCCAGCAGCCAAGTCCGGACAGGGGGAGTCACTGAAGCTTTCTTT.